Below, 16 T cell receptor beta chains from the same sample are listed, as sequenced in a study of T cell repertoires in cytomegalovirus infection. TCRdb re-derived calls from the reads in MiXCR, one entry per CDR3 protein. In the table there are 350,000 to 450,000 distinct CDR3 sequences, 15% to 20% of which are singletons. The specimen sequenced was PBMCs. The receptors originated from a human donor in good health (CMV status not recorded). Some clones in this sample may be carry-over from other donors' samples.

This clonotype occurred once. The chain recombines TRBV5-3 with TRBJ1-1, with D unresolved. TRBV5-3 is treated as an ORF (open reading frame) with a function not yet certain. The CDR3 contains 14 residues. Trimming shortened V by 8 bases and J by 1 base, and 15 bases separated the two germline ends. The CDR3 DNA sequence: TGTGCCAGCAGCACGGGAGGCGCGAACACTGAAGCTTTCTTT. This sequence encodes CASSTGGANTEAFF.

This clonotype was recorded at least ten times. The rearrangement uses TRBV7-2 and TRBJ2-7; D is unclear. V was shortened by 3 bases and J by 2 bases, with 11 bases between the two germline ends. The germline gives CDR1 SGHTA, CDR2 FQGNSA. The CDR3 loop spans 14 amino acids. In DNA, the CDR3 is TGTGCCAGCAGCTTTACTATCTGGGCCTACGAGCAGTACTTC. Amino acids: CASSFTIWAYEQYF.

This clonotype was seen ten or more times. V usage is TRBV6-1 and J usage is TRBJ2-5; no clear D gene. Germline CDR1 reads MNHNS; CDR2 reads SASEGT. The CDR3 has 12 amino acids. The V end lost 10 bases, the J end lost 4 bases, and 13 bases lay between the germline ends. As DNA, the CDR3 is TGTGCCACCATTCCCGCCCCAGAGACCCAGTACTTC. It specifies CATIPAPETQYF.

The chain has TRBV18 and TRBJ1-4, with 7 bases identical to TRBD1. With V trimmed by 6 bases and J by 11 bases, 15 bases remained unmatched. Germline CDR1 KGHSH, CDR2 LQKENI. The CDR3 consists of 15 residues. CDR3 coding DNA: TGTGCCAGCTCGCAACGGACAGGTCGCGTGGGGAAACTGTTTTTT. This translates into CASSQRTGRVGKLFF.

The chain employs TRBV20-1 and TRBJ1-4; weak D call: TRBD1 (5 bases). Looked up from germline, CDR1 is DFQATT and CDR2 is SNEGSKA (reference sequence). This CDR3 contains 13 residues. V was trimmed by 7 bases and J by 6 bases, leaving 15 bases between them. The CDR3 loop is CSGGSGQYEKLFF. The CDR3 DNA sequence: TGCAGTGGTGGTTCGGGGCAGTATGAAAAACTGTTTTTT.

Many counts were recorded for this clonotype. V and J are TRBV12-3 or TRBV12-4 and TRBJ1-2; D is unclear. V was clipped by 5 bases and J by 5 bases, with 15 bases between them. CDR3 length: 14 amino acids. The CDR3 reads CASSPGRTKYGYTF. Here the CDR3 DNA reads TGTGCCAGCAGTCCGGGCCGAACAAAGTATGGCTACACCTTC.

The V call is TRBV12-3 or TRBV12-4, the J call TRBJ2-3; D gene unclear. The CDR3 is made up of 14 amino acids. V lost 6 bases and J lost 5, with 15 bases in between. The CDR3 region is CASRIGLAGDTQYF. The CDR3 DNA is TGTGCCAGCAGAATAGGTCTTGCTGGAGATACGCAGTATTTT.

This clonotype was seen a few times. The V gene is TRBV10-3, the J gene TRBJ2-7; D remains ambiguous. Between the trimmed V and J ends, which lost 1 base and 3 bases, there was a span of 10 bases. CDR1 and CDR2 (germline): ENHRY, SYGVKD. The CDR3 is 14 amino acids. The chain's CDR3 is CAISEFAPNYEQYF. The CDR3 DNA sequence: TGTGCCATCAGTGAGTTTGCGCCTAACTACGAGCAGTACTTC.

This CDR3 reads CAISASGRVDTQYF. In nucleotides, the CDR3 is TGTGCCATCAGTGCCAGCGGGAGGGTAGATACGCAGTATTTT. The gene calls are TRBV10-3 and TRBJ2-3, with TRBD2 matching over 10 bases. CDR1 is ENHRY, CDR2 SYGVKD, per germline. The CDR3 loop spans 14 amino acids. J gave up 5 bases and V 4 bases, and 3 bases lay outside the gene matches.

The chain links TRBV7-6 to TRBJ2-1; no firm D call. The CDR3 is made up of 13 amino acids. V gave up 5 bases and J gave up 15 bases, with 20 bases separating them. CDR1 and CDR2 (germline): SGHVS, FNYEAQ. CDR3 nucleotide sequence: TGTGCCAGCAGCCCCGTAATCGTGGAGAGTATGTTCTTC. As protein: CASSPVIVESMFF.

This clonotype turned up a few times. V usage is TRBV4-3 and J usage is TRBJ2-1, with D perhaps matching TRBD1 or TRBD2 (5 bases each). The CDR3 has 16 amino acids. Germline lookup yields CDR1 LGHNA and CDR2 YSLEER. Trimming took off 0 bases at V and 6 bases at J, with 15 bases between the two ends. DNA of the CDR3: TGCGCCAGCAGCCAAGATCCCCGGCAGGGAGCCAATGAGCAGTTCTTC. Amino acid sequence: CASSQDPRQGANEQFF.

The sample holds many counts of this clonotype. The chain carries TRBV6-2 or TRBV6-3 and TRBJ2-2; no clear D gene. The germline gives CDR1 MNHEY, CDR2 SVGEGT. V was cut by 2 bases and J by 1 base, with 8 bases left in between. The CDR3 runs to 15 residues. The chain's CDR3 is CASSYGYWNTGELFF. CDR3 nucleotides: TGTGCCAGCAGTTACGGCTACTGGAACACCGGGGAGCTGTTTTTT.

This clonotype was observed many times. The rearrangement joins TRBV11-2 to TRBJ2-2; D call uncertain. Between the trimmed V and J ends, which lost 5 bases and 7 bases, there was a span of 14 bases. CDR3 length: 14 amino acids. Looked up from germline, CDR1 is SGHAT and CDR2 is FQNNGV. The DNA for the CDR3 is TGTGCCAGCAGCCCAATCAGGATGATCGGGGAGCTGTTTTTT. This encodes CASSPIRMIGELFF.

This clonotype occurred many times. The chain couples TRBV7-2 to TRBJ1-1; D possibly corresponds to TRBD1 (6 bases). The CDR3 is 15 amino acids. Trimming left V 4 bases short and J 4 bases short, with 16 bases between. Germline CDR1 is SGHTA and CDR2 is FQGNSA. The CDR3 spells CASSSRVGGGTEAFF. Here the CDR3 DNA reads TGTGCCAGCAGCTCTCGGGTGGGGGGCGGCACTGAAGCTTTCTTT.

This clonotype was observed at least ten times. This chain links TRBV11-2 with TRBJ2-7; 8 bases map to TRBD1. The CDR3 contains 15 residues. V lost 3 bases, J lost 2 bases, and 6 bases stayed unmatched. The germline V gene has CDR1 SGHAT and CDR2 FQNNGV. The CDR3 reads CASSLRTGIPYEQYF. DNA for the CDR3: TGTGCCAGCAGCTTGAGGACAGGGATACCCTACGAGCAGTACTTC. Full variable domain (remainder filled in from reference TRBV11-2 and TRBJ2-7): EAGVAQSPRYKIIEKRQSVAFWCNPISGHATLYWYQQILGQGPKLLIQFQNNGVVDDSQLPKDRFSAERLKGVDSTLKIQPAKLEDSAVYLCASSLRTGIPYEQYFGPGTRLTVT.

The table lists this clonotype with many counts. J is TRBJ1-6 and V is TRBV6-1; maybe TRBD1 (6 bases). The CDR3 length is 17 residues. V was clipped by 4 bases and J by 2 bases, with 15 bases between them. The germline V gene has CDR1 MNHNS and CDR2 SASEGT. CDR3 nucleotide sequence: TGTGCCAGCAGTGCGGCCAGGGGTTGGACCTATAATTCACCCCTCCACTTT. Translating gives CASSAARGWTYNSPLHF.